This is a list of T cell receptor beta chains from one sample in a study of T-cell reconstitution after alpha-beta-depleted transplantation in children. TCRdb fed the PCR reads into MiXCR, producing one record per CDR3 protein. Counted here are hundreds of thousands of distinct CDR3 sequences, about 15% occurring once; the ten biggest clones make up 0.8% to 1.1%. Source: PBMCs from the stem cell graft donor, taken from the stem cell graft. These receptors were taken from a human donor who donated a stem cell graft to a child with acute myeloid leukemia. CDR3s include the opening cysteine and the closing phenylalanine or tryptophan. A D gene is named only where the DNA matches it firmly. Not all rows give a size; the values are once, few, many and, for expanded clones, a class.

D gene	V gene	clone size	J gene	CDR3 protein	CDR3 DNA
-	TRBV12-3/TRBV12-4	-	TRBJ1-5	CASSTYREPQPQHF	TGTGCCAGCAGTACCTACAGGGAACCTCAGCCCCAGCATTTT
TRBD1	TRBV11-2	many	TRBJ1-6	CASSLTGSPLHF	TGTGCCAGCAGCTTGACAGGGTCACCCCTCCACTTT
-	TRBV5-6	many	TRBJ1-1	CASSSLGKASDTEAFF	TGTGCCAGCAGCTCCCTTGGGAAGGCGAGCGACACTGAAGCTTTCTTT
TRBD1	TRBV5-1	many	TRBJ2-7	CASSHGQGHSSYEQYF	TGCGCCAGCAGCCACGGACAGGGGCATAGCTCCTACGAGCAGTACTTC
-	TRBV2	-	TRBJ1-4	CASSEGARTNEKLFF	TGTGCCAGCAGTGAGGGGGCCAGAACTAATGAAAAACTGTTTTTT
TRBD2	TRBV11-2	-	TRBJ2-1	CASSLVRTNSGGANNEQFF	TGTGCCAGCAGCTTAGTAAGAACTAATAGCGGGGGGGCCAACAATGAGCAGTTCTTC
-	TRBV5-1	many	TRBJ2-7	CASSLTGHEQYF	TGCGCCAGCAGCTTGACCGGTCACGAGCAGTACTTC
-	TRBV20-1	many	TRBJ2-7	CSARVRGQPTYEQYF	TGCAGTGCTAGAGTACGAGGACAGCCTACCTACGAGCAGTACTTC
-	TRBV6-2/TRBV6-3	-	TRBJ2-7	CASNLDSREQYF	TGTGCCAGCAACCTGGACAGTCGCGAGCAGTACTTC
-	TRBV7-2	-	TRBJ1-2	CASSFRVVDGYTF	TGTGCCAGCAGCTTCAGGGTTGTCGATGGCTACACCTTC
-	TRBV6-1	few	TRBJ2-2	CASSITGTLTNTGELFF	TGTGCCAGCAGCATCACCGGGACCCTTACAAACACCGGGGAGCTGTTTTTT
-	TRBV7-9	-	TRBJ1-1	CASSPLQGPRNTEAFF	TGTGCCAGCAGCCCTCTACAGGGCCCAAGGAACACTGAAGCTTTCTTT
TRBD1	TRBV29-1	-	TRBJ1-1	CSVVPRTGYEAFF	TGCAGCGTTGTCCCCCGGACAGGGTATGAAGCTTTCTTT
-	TRBV29-1	many	TRBJ1-1	CSVALGRLNTEAFF	TGCAGCGTTGCATTGGGACGGTTGAACACTGAAGCTTTCTTT
TRBD2	TRBV24-1	few	TRBJ2-1	CATSEYSGGRYNEQFF	TGTGCCACCAGTGAATATAGCGGGGGTAGGTACAATGAGCAGTTCTTC
-	TRBV20-1	many	TRBJ1-3	CSARTGLTIYF	TGCAGTGCTCGAACAGGGCTCACCATATATTTT
-	TRBV5-6	-	TRBJ1-4	CASSLVGHSELFF	TGTGCCAGCAGCTTGGTAGGCCACAGCGAACTGTTTTTT
TRBD2	TRBV20-1	-	TRBJ2-3	CSASKRGGQDTQYF	TGCAGTGCTAGTAAGCGGGGGGGCCAAGATACGCAGTATTTT
-	TRBV20-1	many	TRBJ2-7	CSAEDSTYEQYF	TGCAGTGCTGAGGACAGTACCTACGAGCAGTACTTC
-	TRBV5-6	many	TRBJ2-5	CASSLLGAGETQYF	TGTGCCAGCAGCTTGTTGGGGGCGGGAGAGACCCAGTACTTC
TRBD1	TRBV5-1	few	TRBJ2-5	CASSGDRGSETQYF	TGCGCCAGCAGCGGGGACAGGGGGTCGGAGACCCAGTACTTC
TRBD2	TRBV4-1	few	TRBJ2-3	CASSQGRAGLASADTQYF	TGCGCCAGCAGCCAAGGAAGGGCGGGACTAGCTTCCGCAGATACGCAGTATTTT
TRBD1	TRBV7-8	few	TRBJ2-7	CASSLDQGVGNEQYF	TGTGCCAGCAGCTTAGATCAGGGGGTAGGCAACGAGCAGTACTTC
TRBD2	TRBV6-1	few	TRBJ2-7	CASSPGGISYEQYF	TGTGCCAGCAGTCCGGGGGGGATCTCCTACGAGCAGTACTTC
-	TRBV6-2/TRBV6-3	-	TRBJ2-3	CASRIRGGLPDTQYF	TGTGCCAGCAGGATCCGCGGGGGCCTGCCGGATACGCAGTATTTT
-	TRBV5-5	few	TRBJ2-7	CASSLYGVEQYF	TGTGCCAGCAGCTTGTACGGGGTCGAGCAGTACTTC
-	TRBV6-1	-	TRBJ1-3	CASSERGGPPRSGIPGNTIYF	TGTGCCAGCAGTGAACGAGGAGGACCGCCCCGCTCTGGAATACCTGGAAACACCATATATTTT
TRBD1	TRBV28	-	TRBJ1-4	CASSFFRDSATNEKLFF	TGTGCCAGCAGTTTCTTCCGGGACAGTGCAACTAATGAAAAACTGTTTTTT
-	TRBV5-1	few	TRBJ1-4	CASSFSRGGGSEKLFF	TGCGCCAGCAGCTTCTCCCGGGGTGGGGGCAGCGAAAAACTGTTTTTT
TRBD1	TRBV30	-	TRBJ1-4	CAWSTLRQGMEKLFF	TGTGCCTGGAGTACCTTAAGACAGGGGATGGAAAAACTGTTTTTT
-	TRBV5-4	many	TRBJ1-2	CASSLKPNYGYTF	TGTGCCAGCAGCTTAAAACCTAACTATGGCTACACCTTC
-	TRBV5-1	few	TRBJ2-3	CASTIGGGADTQYF	TGCGCCAGCACCATAGGAGGGGGCGCAGATACGCAGTATTTT
TRBD1	TRBV29-1	many	TRBJ2-1	CSVEETGGYNEQFF	TGCAGCGTTGAGGAGACAGGGGGATACAATGAGCAGTTCTTC
-	TRBV7-6	-	TRBJ2-1	CASSSVGGGSYNEQFF	TGTGCCAGCAGCTCCGTAGGGGGGGGCTCCTACAATGAGCAGTTCTTC
TRBD1	TRBV20-1	few	TRBJ1-6	CSARSTPGQSNSPLHF	TGCAGTGCTAGATCAACCCCGGGACAGAGTAATTCACCCCTCCACTTT
-	TRBV6-5	many	TRBJ2-5	CASSYSPLGAKTQYF	TGTGCCAGCAGTTACTCCCCCCTCGGGGCCAAGACCCAGTACTTC
-	TRBV5-6	many	TRBJ2-5	CASSLEGTRETQYF	TGTGCCAGCAGCTTGGAGGGGACACGAGAGACCCAGTACTTC
-	TRBV12-3/TRBV12-4	-	TRBJ2-1	CASSSAIKEYNEQFF	TGTGCCAGCAGTTCGGCGATAAAAGAATACAATGAGCAGTTCTTC
-	TRBV15	-	TRBJ1-1	CATSSPGEGKTEAFF	TGTGCCACCAGCAGTCCCGGGGAAGGAAAGACTGAAGCTTTCTTT
-	TRBV7-9	-	TRBJ2-5	CASSSIDTQETQYF	TGTGCCAGCAGCTCAATTGACACCCAAGAGACCCAGTACTTC
-	TRBV20-1	many	TRBJ1-2	CSAGGGYTF	TGCAGTGCGGGCGGGGGCTACACCTTC
TRBD1	TRBV7-9	-	TRBJ1-5	CASSSTGTGAVYQPQHF	TGTGCCAGCAGCTCCACCGGGACAGGGGCCGTTTATCAGCCCCAGCATTTT
TRBD1	TRBV29-1	many	TRBJ1-2	CSVPRGQGGGYTF	TGCAGCGTGCCAAGGGGACAGGGAGGTGGCTACACCTTC
TRBD2	TRBV12-3/TRBV12-4	many	TRBJ2-7	CASSLEGGGREQYF	TGTGCCAGCAGTTTAGAGGGCGGGGGGCGCGAGCAGTACTTC
-	TRBV15	many	TRBJ2-1	CATSEGGHNEQFF	TGTGCCACCAGCGAAGGTGGGCACAATGAGCAGTTCTTC
-	TRBV12-3/TRBV12-4	many	TRBJ2-2	CASSPTRGGELFF	TGTGCCAGCAGCCCTACTAGGGGTGGGGAGCTGTTTTTT
-	TRBV5-5	many	TRBJ2-5	CASSLNVYSKETQYF	TGTGCCAGCAGCCTCAATGTCTACAGTAAAGAGACCCAGTACTTC
TRBD2	TRBV7-2	-	TRBJ2-1	CASSFDGGAYNEQFF	TGTGCCAGCAGCTTCGACGGGGGGGCTTACAATGAGCAGTTCTTC
-	TRBV11-2	many	TRBJ1-3	CASSLEDGSGNTIYF	TGTGCCAGCAGCTTAGAGGACGGCTCTGGAAACACCATATATTTT